The rows below give T cell receptor beta chains drawn from one sample of a study of blood T cell repertoires in COVID-19. Using immunoSEQ multiplex PCR, the repertoire was profiled, and TCRdb retains in-frame clones only, with some absent. The table records around 130,000 clones, around 84% of them present only once. Specimen: PBMCs or T cells enriched from blood (not recorded which). The receptors originated from a man between 40 and 49 years old with acute COVID-19. The CDR3 runs from the conserved cysteine through the conserved F or W. Fields, in order: J gene, D gene, clone size, V gene, CDR3 DNA, CDR3 protein. D genes are given only for firm matches. The size entry is marked missing in some rows and otherwise reads once, few, many or a size class.

TRBJ1-1 | NA | NA | TRBV9 | TGTGCCAGCAGCCCCCCGGAGAATGCTTTCTTT | CASSPPENAFF
TRBJ1-4 | TRBD1 | NA | TRBV18 | TGTGCCAGCTCACCCATCACAGGGGGCTGGAATGAAAAACTGTTTTTT | CASSPITGGWNEKLFF
TRBJ2-1 | TRBD2 | once | TRBV5-1 | TGCGCCAGCAGCTTGGGACTAGCGGGGAGGAATGAGCAGTTCTTC | CASSLGLAGRNEQFF
TRBJ2-7 | TRBD2 | NA | TRBV6-6 | TGTGCCAGCACCCCGGGACTAGCGGGAGGGATCTACGAGCAGTACTTC | CASTPGLAGGIYEQYF
TRBJ2-6 | NA | NA | TRBV5-6 | TGTGCCAGCACCCCAGGGGCCAACGTCCTGACTTTC | CASTPGANVLTF
TRBJ2-7 | TRBD1 | once | TRBV11-1 | TGTGCCAGCAGCCCCGGACAGGACTACGAGCAGTACTTC | CASSPGQDYEQYF
TRBJ2-1 | NA | NA | TRBV21-1 | TGTGCCAGCAGTACCGGGACTGGATCCTACAATGAGCAGTTCTTC | CASSTGTGSYNEQFF
TRBJ1-1 | NA | NA | TRBV7-9 | TGTGCCAGCAGCTCGGAGGGGTTCGCTGAAGCTTTCTTT | CASSSEGFAEAFF
TRBJ1-4 | NA | NA | TRBV13 | TGTGCCAGCAGCTTAGGGGGACTTGCTAATGAAAAACTGTTTTTT | CASSLGGLANEKLFF
TRBJ1-4 | NA | NA | TRBV30 | TGTGCCTCCCCGGGAGGAGTTCAGGAAAAACTGTTTTTT | CASPGGVQEKLFF
TRBJ2-7 | TRBD2 | NA | TRBV3-1/TRBV3-2 | TGTGCCAGCAGCCAGCGGGGAGCGGGGGAATCCTACGAGCAGTACTTC | CASSQRGAGESYEQYF